What follows are 14 T cell receptor beta chains derived from one specimen sequenced in a study of blood T cell repertoires in COVID-19. Sequencing was performed with immunoSEQ multiplex PCR; in TCRdb, only in-frame clones are kept and a portion is missing. The sample lists 60,000 to 85,000 clones, roughly 90% occurring once. Source material: peripheral blood. All receptors come from a middle-aged man with COVID-19, enrolled during active disease.

The V call is TRBV29-1, the J call TRBJ2-2, with D perhaps matching TRBD1 (7 bases). CDR1 SQVTM and CDR2 ANQGSEA come from the germline V gene. This CDR3 is built from 13 residues. V lost 7 bases and J lost 6, with 15 bases in between. Written as DNA, the CDR3 is TGCAGCGCCGCCAGGGGGGAATCCGGGGAGCTGTTTTTT. This gives the protein CSAARGESGELFF.

V gene TRBV15 combines with J gene TRBJ2-7; 7 bases agree with TRBD2. Looked up from germline, CDR1 is LNHNV and CDR2 is YYDKDF (reference sequence). J gave up 5 bases and V 0 bases, and 31 bases lay outside the gene matches. The CDR3 has 23 amino acids. In DNA form, the CDR3 reads TGTGCCACCAGCAGAGACCCCCCCGAAAGAAGGCGGGGGTCTCGAAGGCCCGTCCACGAGCAGTACTTC. Its protein is CATSRDPPERRRGSRRPVHEQYF.

The CDR3 protein is CASSPIGATYGYTF. CDR3 DNA: TGTGCCAGCAGCCCCATTGGAGCCACCTATGGCTACACCTTC. This chain joins TRBV5-4 and TRBJ1-2, with D hard to call. The ends were cut back, 4 bases at V and 4 bases at J, with 14 bases in the middle. CDR3 length: 14 amino acids. The V gene's germline CDR1 is SGHNT and CDR2 YYREEE (reference sequence). The full variable domain, in which reference TRBV5-4 and TRBJ1-2 provide the parts outside the CDR3, is ETGVTQSPTHLIKTRGQQVTLRCSSQSGHNTVSWYQQALGQGPQFIFQYYREEENGRGNFPPRFSGLQFPNYSSELNVNALELDDSALYLCASSPIGATYGYTFGSGTRLTVV.

This sequence joins TRBV7-9 and TRBJ1-2; D remains unclear. The CDR3 loop spans 16 amino acids. Trimming pared 2 bases from V and 6 bases from J, leaving 19 bases between. The germline V gene has CDR1 SEHNR and CDR2 FQNEAQ (reference sequence). The CDR3 here is CASSLNTLLPIHGYTF. CDR3 in DNA: TGTGCCAGCAGCTTAAACACCTTACTACCGATCCATGGCTACACCTTC.

This clone was detected a few times. This chain joins TRBV11-2 and TRBJ2-1, with TRBD2 matching over 10 bases. V lost 2 bases to trimming and J lost 7 bases; unmatched junction nucleotides: 2. The CDR3 length is 14 residues. The germline CDR1 and CDR2 sequences are SGHAT and FQNNGV. CDR3 sequence (DNA): TGTGCCAGCAGCTTAAGCGGGGGGGCAAATGAGCAGTTCTTC. It yields the protein CASSLSGGANEQFF.

This chain joins TRBV28 and TRBJ2-5, with D possibly being TRBD1 (5 bases). Germline V lookup: CDR1 MDHEN, CDR2 SYDVKM. This CDR3 has 14 residues. With 3 bases removed from V and 5 bases from J, the gap between germline ends came to 13 bases. CDR3 DNA sequence: TGTGCCAGCAGTTTCATTCAGGGTCCTGAGACCCAGTACTTC. It encodes CASSFIQGPETQYF.

The J gene is TRBJ2-7, the V gene TRBV23-1; TRBD2 matches at 8 bases. TRBV23-1 is recorded as an ORF, its role being uncertain. Germline trimming cut 6 bases from V and 0 bases from J; bases unmatched to any gene: 10. The CDR3 consists of 16 residues. The CDR3 DNA reads TGCGCCAGCAGCGCTCCCCCGGGAGGGGGCTCCTACGAGCAGTACTTC. Translating gives CASSAPPGGGSYEQYF.

V and J are TRBV29-1 and TRBJ2-7; D is unclear. From germline, CDR1 is SQVTM and CDR2 ANQGSEA. The CDR3 is made up of 12 amino acids. Trimming pared 2 bases from V and 3 bases from J, leaving 8 bases between. Here the CDR3 reads CSVETSGYEQYF. The CDR3 DNA sequence: TGCAGCGTTGAAACCTCCGGCTACGAGCAGTACTTC.

The chain has TRBV7-9 and TRBJ1-3, with D unresolved. Per germline, CDR1 SEHNR and CDR2 FQNEAQ (reference sequence). Trimming stripped 11 bases from V and 0 bases from J, with 11 bases between. The CDR3 covers 13 residues. The CDR3 sequence is CALDTSSGNTIYF. The CDR3 bases are TGTGCCCTCGACACCTCCTCTGGAAACACCATATATTTT.

This clone was observed a single time. The V and J genes are TRBV6-6 and TRBJ2-7; D might be TRBD1 (5 bases). The germline V gene has CDR1 MNHNY and CDR2 SVGAGI (reference sequence). The CDR3 runs 12 residues. V shed 10 bases and J shed 0 bases, with 10 bases lying between them. The CDR3 coding sequence is TGTGCCACCCAGGGAAGCTCCTACGAGCAGTACTTC. Residues: CATQGSSYEQYF.

V gene TRBV5-1 combines with J gene TRBJ2-5; 9 nucleotides align to TRBD2. Trimming took 3 bases from V and 3 from J; bases not matched to a gene: 12. Germline lookup yields CDR1 SGHRS and CDR2 YFSETQ. This CDR3 has 17 residues. CDR3 coding DNA: TGCGCCAGCAGCTGGACCGGAGGGGAGCGGGGGGAAGAGACCCAGTACTTC. It yields the protein CASSWTGGERGEETQYF.

The V gene is TRBV6-4, the J gene TRBJ2-3; 11 bases agree with TRBD1. CDR3 length: 15 amino acids. V gave up 7 bases and J gave up 3 bases; unmatched junction bases: 6. Per the germline V gene, CDR1 is MRHNA and CDR2 is SNTAGT. Here the CDR3 DNA reads TGTGCCAGCAAATTCCGGGACAGGGGGACAGATACGCAGTATTTT. Encoded protein: CASKFRDRGTDTQYF.

This clone was detected only once. The chain combines TRBV3-1 (or the pseudogene TRBV3-2) with TRBJ1-1; tentatively, D is TRBD1 (5 bases). The germline CDR1 and CDR2 sequences are LGHDT and YNNKEL (reference sequence). V was clipped by 7 bases and J by 4 bases, with 13 bases between them. The CDR3 has 13 amino acids. The CDR3 is CASKLGHSTEAFF. Written as DNA, the CDR3 is TGTGCCAGCAAACTCGGACATTCCACTGAAGCTTTCTTT.

The chain links TRBV30 to TRBJ2-1, with TRBD1 identical over 7 bases. Germline V gene sequence: CDR1 GTSNPN, CDR2 SVGIG (reference sequence). The CDR3 is made up of 14 amino acids. V lost 2 bases to trimming and J lost 9 bases; unmatched junction nucleotides: 10. The CDR3 sequence is CAWSKGRGPGEQFF. CDR3 DNA: TGTGCCTGGAGTAAGGGTAGGGGGCCTGGTGAGCAGTTCTTC.